This TCR beta chain was recovered during a study of molecular identifiers for immune sequencing clone quantification. The ends lost 4 bases at V and 2 bases at J; junction bases unmatched: 7. The CDR3 runs to 15 residues. On this clonotype itself: As yet, its antigen is unknown.

TCRdb re-analysed the PCR reads in MiXCR, keeping a single row per CDR3 protein. The data hold nearly 650,000 distinct CDR3 sequences, with 25% observed a single time. Study observations and caveats: Identical TCR molecules sharing a barcode could underestimate highly expanded clone sizes. Effector cells had over 99% of their molecules in clones above 20 RNA copies, while naive cells had under 1%.

The specimen sequenced was naive CD8+ T cells from blood, with Jurkat cell RNA spiked in. Subset reported: FACS-sorted CD8+CD4-CCR7+CD45RA+ naive T cells. This chain links TRBV12-3 or TRBV12-4 with TRBJ2-7, with 8 bases fitting TRBD1. This sequence originates from a human donor in good health. Some libraries in this study had Jurkat cell RNA spiked in. CDR3 loop: CASSWVTGGTYEQYF. CDR3 nucleotide sequence: TGTGCCAGCAGTTGGGTAACAGGGGGGACCTACGAGCAGTACTTC.